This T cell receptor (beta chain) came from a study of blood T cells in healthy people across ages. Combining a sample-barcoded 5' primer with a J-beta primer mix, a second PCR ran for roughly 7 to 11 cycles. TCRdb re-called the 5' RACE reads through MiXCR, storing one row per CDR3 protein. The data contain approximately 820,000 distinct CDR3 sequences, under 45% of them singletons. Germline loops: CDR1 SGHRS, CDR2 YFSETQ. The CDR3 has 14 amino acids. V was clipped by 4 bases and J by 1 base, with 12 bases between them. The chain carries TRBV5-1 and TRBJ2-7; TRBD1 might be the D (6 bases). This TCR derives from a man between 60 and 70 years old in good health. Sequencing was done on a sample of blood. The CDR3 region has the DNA TGCGCCAGCAGCCCTAACACAGGGTCCTACGAGCAGTACTTC. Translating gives CASSPNTGSYEQYF. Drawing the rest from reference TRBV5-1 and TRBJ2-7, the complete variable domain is KAGVTQTPRYLIKTRGQQVTLSCSPISGHRSVSWYQQTPGQGLQFLFEYFSETQRNKGNFPGRFSGRQFSNSRSEMNVSTLELGDSALYLCASSPNTGSYEQYFGPGTRLTVT.